This record covers a single T cell receptor (beta chain). This record belongs to a study of T cell responses to AZD1222 COVID-19 vaccine. Produced via immunoSEQ multiplex PCR; TCRdb's table is partial and in-frame only. The table shows about 160,000 clones, with roughly nine tenths occurring only once. CDR1 and CDR2 from the germline V gene are SGHRS and YFSETQ. CDR3 size: 13 residues. The germline V and J ends were trimmed by 0 bases and 3 bases, with 3 bases remaining between them. The sequence came from an adult in good health. The starting material was peripheral blood, obtained on day 0 of MenACWY control vaccination. The chain employs TRBV5-1 and TRBJ1-4; D not resolved. The CDR3 sequence is CASSLGANEKLFF. The CDR3 DNA follows: TGCGCCAGCAGCTTGGGAGCTAATGAAAAACTGTTTTTT.